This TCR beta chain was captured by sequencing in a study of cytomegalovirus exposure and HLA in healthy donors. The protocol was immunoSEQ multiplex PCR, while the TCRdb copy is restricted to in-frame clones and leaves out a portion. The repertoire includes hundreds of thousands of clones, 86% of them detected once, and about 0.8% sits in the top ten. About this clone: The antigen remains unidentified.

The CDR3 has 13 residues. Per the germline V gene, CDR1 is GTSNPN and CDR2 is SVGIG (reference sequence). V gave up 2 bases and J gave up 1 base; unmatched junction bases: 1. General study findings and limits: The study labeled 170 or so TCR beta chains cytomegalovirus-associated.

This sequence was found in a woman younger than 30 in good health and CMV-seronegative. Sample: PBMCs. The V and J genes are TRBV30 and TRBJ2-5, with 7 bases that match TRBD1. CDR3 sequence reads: CAWSRQGQETQYF. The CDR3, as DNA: TGTGCCTGGAGTCGACAGGGCCAAGAGACCCAGTACTTC.